This T cell receptor (beta chain) was found in a study of blood T cell repertoires in COVID-19. On the study more broadly: Sites across the United States, Italy and Spain contributed samples from acute and convalescent COVID-19.

The ends were cut back, 2 bases at V and 11 bases at J, with 14 bases in the middle. The CDR3 is made up of 14 amino acids. Germline V gene data show CDR1 as SGHRS and CDR2 as YFSETQ. The method was immunoSEQ multiplex PCR; TCRdb's version includes in-frame clones alone and lacks a portion of them. The sample has hundreds of thousands of clones, approximately 90% seen once. Clinical history reported by participants formed the basis on which cohorts were assigned. Sequencing was performed on PBMCs or T cells enriched from blood (not recorded which). This clonotype originated in a man aged 30 to 45 who had recovered from COVID-19. J is TRBJ1-6 and V is TRBV5-1; a possible D gene is TRBD1 (6 bases). CDR3 nucleotide sequence: TGCGCCAGCAGCTTTACAACAGGGCAGACACCCCTCCACTTT. Protein: CASSFTTGQTPLHF.